This TCR beta chain was recorded in a study of control samples from healthy donors and cancer patients. Regarding this clone: Other DNA sequences in the sample encode the same CDR3.

Germline V gene lookup returns CDR1 MNHEY and CDR2 SVGAGI. The CDR3 totals 12 residues. V lost 4 bases and J lost 4, with 8 bases in between. TCRdb's copy holds only in-frame clones and misses some; the assay was immunoSEQ multiplex PCR. The sample records under 200,000 clones, 91% being singletons. The J gene is TRBJ2-7, the V gene TRBV6-5; no definite D call. Sequenced material: blood. The clonotype was recovered from a woman between 25 and 40 years old in good health. The CDR3 loop reads CASSSRAYEQYF. The CDR3 nucleotides read TGTGCCAGCAGTTCCCGGGCTTACGAGCAGTACTTC.